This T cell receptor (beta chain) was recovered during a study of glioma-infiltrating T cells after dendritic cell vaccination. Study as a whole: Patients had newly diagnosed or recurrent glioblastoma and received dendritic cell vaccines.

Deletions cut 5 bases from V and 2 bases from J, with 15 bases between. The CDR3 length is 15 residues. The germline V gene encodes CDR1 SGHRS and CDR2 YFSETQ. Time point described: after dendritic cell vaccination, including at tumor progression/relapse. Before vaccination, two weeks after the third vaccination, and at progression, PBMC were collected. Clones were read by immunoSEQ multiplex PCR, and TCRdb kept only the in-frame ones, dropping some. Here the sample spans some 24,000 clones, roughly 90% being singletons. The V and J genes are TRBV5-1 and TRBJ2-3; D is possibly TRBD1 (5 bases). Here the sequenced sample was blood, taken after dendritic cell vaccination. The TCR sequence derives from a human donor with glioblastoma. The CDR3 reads CASRVRTPTTDTQYF. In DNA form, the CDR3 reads TGCGCCAGCAGAGTCCGGACACCTACCACAGATACGCAGTATTTT.